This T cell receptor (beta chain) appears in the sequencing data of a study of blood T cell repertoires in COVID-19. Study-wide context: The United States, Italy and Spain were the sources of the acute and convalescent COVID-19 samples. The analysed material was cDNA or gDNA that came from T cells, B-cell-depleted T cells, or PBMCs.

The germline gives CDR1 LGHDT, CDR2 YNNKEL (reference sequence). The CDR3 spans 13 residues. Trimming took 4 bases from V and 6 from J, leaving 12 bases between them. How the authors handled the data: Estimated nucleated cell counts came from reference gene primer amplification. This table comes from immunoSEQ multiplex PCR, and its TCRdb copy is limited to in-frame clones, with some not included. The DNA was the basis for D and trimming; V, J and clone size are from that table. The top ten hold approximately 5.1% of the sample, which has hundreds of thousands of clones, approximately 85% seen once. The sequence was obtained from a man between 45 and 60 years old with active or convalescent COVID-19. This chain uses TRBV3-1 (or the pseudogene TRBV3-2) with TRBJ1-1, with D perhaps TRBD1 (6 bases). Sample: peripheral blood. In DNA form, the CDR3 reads TGTGCCAGCAGCCCAAGAGGGGGGGCTGAAGCTTTCTTT. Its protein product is CASSPRGGAEAFF.